The clone carrying this TCR beta chain came up once. These data belong to a study of cytomegalovirus exposure and HLA in healthy donors. CDR3 size: 14 residues. Germline values: CDR1 SNHLY, CDR2 FYNNEI. V gave up 7 bases and J gave up 4 bases, with 13 bases separating them. The PCR had 60 Vbeta and 13 Jbeta primers. The method was immunoSEQ multiplex PCR; TCRdb's version includes in-frame clones alone and lacks a portion of them. Altogether 77,000 or so clones are present, around three quarters being singletons, with the ten largest covering roughly 7.2%. Specimen: PBMCs. The chain recombines TRBV2 with TRBJ1-4, with D possibly TRBD1 on 5 matching bases. The TCR comes from a woman in her thirties or forties in good health and CMV-seronegative. The CDR3 protein is CASNRDSLNEKLFF. DNA for the CDR3: TGTGCCAGCAATAGAGACAGTCTTAATGAAAAACTGTTTTTT.